This entry features one T cell receptor (beta chain) sequence. A second about 6 to 11 cycle PCR used barcoded and J-beta primers. Through a template-switch adaptor with 12 random nucleotides, each cDNA molecule received a tag. One entry per CDR3 protein, called by TCRdb with MiXCR from the 5' RACE reads. The sample lists about 970,000 distinct CDR3 sequences, 51% occurring once. The entry originates in a study of blood T cells in healthy people across ages. This CDR3 has 16 residues. Germline V gene data show CDR1 as MNHNS and CDR2 as SASEGT. V shed 2 bases, J shed 5 bases, and the junction held 8 bases outside the gene matches.

The sample was blood. This sequence originates from a woman aged 60-70 years in good health. The V gene is TRBV6-1, the J gene TRBJ2-3; TRBD1 matches 9 bases. CDR3 coding DNA: TGTGCCAGCAGTGAACTAACAGGGGGCTCGAGAGATACGCAGTATTTT. Translation gives CASSELTGGSRDTQYF.